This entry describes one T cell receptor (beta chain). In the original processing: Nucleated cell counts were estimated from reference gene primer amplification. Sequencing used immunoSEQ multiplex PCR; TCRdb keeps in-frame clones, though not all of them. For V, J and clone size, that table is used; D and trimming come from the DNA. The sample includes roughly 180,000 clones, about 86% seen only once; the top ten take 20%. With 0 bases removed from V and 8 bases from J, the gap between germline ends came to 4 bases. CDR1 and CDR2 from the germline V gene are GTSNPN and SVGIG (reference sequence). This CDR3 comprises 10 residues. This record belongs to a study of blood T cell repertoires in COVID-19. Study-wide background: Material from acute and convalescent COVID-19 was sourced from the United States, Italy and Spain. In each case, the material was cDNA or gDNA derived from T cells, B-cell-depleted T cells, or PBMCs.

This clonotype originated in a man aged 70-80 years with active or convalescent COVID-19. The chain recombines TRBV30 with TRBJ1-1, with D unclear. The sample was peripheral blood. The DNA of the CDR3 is TGTGCCTGGAGTGTCTTAGAAGCTTTCTTT. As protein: CAWSVLEAFF.